This T cell receptor (beta chain) emerged from a study of blood T cells in healthy people across ages. Study-level information: There was about one barcoded beta molecule captured by template switching per two T cells. Overall study findings and caveats: Donor CMV status, an unknown factor, possibly confounded changes in expanded clonotypes. Long-lived donors exceeded aged donors in naive CD4+ cells and diversity.

For this clonotype: Its antigen is not identified.

The second PCR ran roughly 6 to 11 cycles with a sample-barcoded 5' primer and J-beta primers. One entry per CDR3 protein, called by TCRdb with MiXCR from the 5' RACE reads. Among about a million distinct CDR3 sequences listed, roughly 50% were seen once. Per the germline V gene, CDR1 is DFQATT and CDR2 is SNEGSKA (reference sequence). With 6 bases removed from V and 6 bases from J, the gap between germline ends came to 18 bases. The CDR3 has 14 amino acids. A minimum of 6 micrograms of total RNA was extracted per sample. The J gene is TRBJ1-5, the V gene TRBV20-1; the D is unclear. Sequenced sample: blood. The clonotype was recovered from a woman aged 60-75 years in good health. The CDR3 nucleotides read TGCAGTGCCCCATCCGTTAGAGGAGCTCAGCCCCAGCATTTT. It encodes CSAPSVRGAQPQHF.